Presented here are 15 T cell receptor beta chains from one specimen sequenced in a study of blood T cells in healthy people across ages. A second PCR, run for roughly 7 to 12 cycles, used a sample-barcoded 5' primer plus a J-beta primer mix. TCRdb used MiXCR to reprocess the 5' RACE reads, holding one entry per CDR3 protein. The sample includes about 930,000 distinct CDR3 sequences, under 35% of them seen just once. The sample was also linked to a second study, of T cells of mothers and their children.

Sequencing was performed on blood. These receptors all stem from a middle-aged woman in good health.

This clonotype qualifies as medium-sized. CDR3 DNA sequence: TGCAGTGCTAGACCTGATAGCGGGGGGGCCAATGAGCAGTTCTTC. It codes for CSARPDSGGANEQFF. The V gene is TRBV20-1, the J gene TRBJ2-1, with 11 bases that match TRBD2. V lost 2 bases, J lost 6 bases, and 6 bases stayed unmatched. Germline-derived CDR1 and CDR2 are DFQATT and SNEGSKA (reference sequence). The CDR3 consists of 15 residues.

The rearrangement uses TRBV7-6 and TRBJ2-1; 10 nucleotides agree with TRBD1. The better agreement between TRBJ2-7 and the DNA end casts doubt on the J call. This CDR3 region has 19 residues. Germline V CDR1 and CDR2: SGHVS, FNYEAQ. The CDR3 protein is CASSPGPGQGTHSYNEQYF. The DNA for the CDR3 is TGTGCCAGCAGCCCCGGACCGGGACAGGGGACCCACTCCTACAATGAGCAGTACTTC.

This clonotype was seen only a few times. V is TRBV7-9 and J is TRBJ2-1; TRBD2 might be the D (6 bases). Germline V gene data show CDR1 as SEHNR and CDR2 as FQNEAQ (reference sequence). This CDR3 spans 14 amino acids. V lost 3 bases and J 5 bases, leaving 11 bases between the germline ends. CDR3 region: CASSFGGENNEQFF. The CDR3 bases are TGTGCCAGCAGCTTTGGAGGGGAAAACAATGAGCAGTTCTTC.

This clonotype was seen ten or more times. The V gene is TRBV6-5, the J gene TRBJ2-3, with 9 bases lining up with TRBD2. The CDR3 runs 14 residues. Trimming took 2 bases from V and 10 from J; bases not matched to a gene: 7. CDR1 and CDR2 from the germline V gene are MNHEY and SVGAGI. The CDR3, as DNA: TGTGCCAGCAGTTACCAAGCGGGGGGACGAGCGCAGTATTTT. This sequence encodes CASSYQAGGRAQYF.

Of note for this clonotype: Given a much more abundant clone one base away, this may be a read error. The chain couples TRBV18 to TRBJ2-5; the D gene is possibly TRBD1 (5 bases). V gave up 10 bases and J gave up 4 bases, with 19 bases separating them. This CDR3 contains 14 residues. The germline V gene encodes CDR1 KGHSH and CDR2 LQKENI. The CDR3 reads CANSQDTVVETQYF. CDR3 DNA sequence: TGTGCCAACTCCCAGGACACGGTCGTAGAGACCCAGTACTTC.

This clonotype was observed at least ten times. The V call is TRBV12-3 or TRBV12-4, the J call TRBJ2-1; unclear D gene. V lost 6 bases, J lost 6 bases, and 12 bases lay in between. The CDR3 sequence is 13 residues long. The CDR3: CASSRGGSNEQFF. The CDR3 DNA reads TGTGCCAGCAGCCGCGGCGGAAGCAATGAGCAGTTCTTC.

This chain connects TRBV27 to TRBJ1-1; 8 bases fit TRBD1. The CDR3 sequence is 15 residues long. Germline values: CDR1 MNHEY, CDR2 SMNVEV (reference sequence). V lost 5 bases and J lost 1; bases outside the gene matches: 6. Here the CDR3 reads CASSERTGQNTEAFF. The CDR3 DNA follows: TGTGCCAGCAGTGAACGGACAGGGCAGAACACTGAAGCTTTCTTT.

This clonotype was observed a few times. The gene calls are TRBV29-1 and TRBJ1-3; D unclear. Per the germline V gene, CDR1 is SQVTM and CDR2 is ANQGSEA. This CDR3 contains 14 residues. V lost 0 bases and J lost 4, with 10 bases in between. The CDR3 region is CSVEDSSGGNTIYF. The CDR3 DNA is TGCAGCGTTGAAGACAGTAGTGGGGGAAACACCATATATTTT.

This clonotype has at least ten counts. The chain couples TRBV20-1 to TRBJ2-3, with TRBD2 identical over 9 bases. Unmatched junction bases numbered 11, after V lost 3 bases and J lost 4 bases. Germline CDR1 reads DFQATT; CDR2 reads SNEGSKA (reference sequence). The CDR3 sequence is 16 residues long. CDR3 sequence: CSASGLAGREADTQYF. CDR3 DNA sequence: TGCAGTGCTAGTGGGCTAGCGGGGAGGGAAGCAGATACGCAGTATTTT.

CDR3 DNA: TGCGCCAGCAGCTATTCCGGCAGGGGGCTCGCTGGAAGTGAAAAACTGTTTTTT. Amino acid sequence: CASSYSGRGLAGSEKLFF. The chain combines TRBV5-1 with TRBJ1-4; 8 bases fit TRBD1. This CDR3 is 18 amino acids long. CDR1 is SGHRS and CDR2 is YFSETQ in the germline V gene. Germline trimming cut 3 bases from V and 7 bases from J; bases unmatched to any gene: 17. Looking up the rest from reference TRBV5-1 and TRBJ1-4 gives the full variable domain: KAGVTQTPRYLIKTRGQQVTLSCSPISGHRSVSWYQQTPGQGLQFLFEYFSETQRNKGNFPGRFSGRQFSNSRSEMNVSTLELGDSALYLCASSYSGRGLAGSEKLFFGSGTQLSVL.

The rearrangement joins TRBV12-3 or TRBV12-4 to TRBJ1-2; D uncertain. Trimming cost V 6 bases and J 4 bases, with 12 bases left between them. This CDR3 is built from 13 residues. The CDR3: CASRGLAGYGYTF. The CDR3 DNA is TGTGCCAGCAGGGGATTGGCGGGCTATGGCTACACCTTC.

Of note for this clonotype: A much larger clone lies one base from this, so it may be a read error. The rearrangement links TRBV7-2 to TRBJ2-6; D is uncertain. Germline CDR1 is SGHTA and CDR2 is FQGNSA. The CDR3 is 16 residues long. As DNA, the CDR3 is TGTGCCAGCATCTTAAGTGTCCGCTCTGGGGCCAACGTCCTGACTTTC. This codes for CASILSVRSGANVLTF.

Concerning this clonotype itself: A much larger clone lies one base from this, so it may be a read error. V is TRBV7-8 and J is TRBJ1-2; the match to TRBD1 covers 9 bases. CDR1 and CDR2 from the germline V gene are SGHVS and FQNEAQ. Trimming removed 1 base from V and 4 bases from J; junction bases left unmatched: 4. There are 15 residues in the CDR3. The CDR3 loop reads CASSLVGTGRYGYTF. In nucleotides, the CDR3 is TGTGCCAGCAGCTTAGTGGGGACAGGGCGCTATGGCTACACCTTC.

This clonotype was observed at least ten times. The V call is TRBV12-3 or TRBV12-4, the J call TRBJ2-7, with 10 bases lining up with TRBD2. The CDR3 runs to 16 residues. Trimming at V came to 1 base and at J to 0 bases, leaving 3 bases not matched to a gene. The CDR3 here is CASSLGLAGSSYEQYF. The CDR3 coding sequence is TGTGCCAGCAGTTTAGGACTAGCGGGCTCCTCCTACGAGCAGTACTTC.

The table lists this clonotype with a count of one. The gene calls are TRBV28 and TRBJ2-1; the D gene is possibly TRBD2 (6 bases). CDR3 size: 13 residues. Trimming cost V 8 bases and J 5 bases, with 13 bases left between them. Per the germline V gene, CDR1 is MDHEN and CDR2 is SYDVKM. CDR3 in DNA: TGTGCCAGCTGGGACTCCCTCCACAATGAGCAGTTCTTC. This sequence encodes CASWDSLHNEQFF.